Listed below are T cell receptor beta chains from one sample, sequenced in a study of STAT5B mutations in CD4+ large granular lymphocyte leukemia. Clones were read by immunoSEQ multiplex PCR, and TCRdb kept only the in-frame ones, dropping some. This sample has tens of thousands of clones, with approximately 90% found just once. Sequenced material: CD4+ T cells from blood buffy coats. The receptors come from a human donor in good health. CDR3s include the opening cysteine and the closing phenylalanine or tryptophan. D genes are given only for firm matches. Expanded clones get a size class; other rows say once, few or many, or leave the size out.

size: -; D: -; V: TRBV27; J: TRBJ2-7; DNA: TGTGCCAGTAGATCGGACAGTAACTACGAGCAGTACTTC; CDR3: CASRSDSNYEQYF
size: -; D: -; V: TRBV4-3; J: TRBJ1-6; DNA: TGCGCCAGCAGCCAAGATCACAGGGCTTCACCCCTCCACTTT; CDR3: CASSQDHRASPLHF
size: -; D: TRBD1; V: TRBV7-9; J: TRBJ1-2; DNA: TGTGCCAGCAGCCCCCTGACAGGGGCGTCCCCGGCTAACTATGGCTACACCTTC; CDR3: CASSPLTGASPANYGYTF
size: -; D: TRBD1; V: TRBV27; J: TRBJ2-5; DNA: TGTGCCAGCAGTCCACAGGGGCTTGACCAAGAGACCCAGTACTTC; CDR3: CASSPQGLDQETQYF
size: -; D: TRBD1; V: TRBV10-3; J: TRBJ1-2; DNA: TGTGCCATCAGTGGGGGACAGGGGGAAGGCTACACCTTC; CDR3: CAISGGQGEGYTF
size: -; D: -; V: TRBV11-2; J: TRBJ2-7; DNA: TGTGCCAGCAGCTTACTCGGTCAGACTGGCGAGCAGTACTTC; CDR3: CASSLLGQTGEQYF
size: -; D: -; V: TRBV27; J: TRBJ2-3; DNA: TGTGCCAGCAGTCCAAGGACCCTTACAGATACGCAGTATTTT; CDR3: CASSPRTLTDTQYF
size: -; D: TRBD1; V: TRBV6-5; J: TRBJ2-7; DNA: TGTGCCAGCAGTTACACACAGGGGTGGGAGCAGTACTTC; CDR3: CASSYTQGWEQYF
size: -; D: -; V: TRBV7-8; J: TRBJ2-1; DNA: TGTGCCAGCAGCTTGTCACAAAACAATGAGCAGTTCTTC; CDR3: CASSLSQNNEQFF
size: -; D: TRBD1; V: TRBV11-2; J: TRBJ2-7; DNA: TGTGCCAGCAGCTCCACACAGGGGACCTACGAGCAGTACTTC; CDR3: CASSSTQGTYEQYF
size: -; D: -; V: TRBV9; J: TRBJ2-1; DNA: TGTGCCAGCAGCCGCCGGGGGGCGGGTGTTAACAATGAGCAGTTCTTC; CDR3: CASSRRGAGVNNEQFF
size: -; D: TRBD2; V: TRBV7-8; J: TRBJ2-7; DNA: TGTGCCAGCAGCTCGGGACGGCGGGAGGGTTCCTACGAGCAGTACTTC; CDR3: CASSSGRREGSYEQYF
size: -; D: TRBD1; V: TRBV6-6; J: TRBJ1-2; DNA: TGTGCCAGCAACCACAGGGGTTTCGACTATGGCTACACCTTC; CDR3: CASNHRGFDYGYTF
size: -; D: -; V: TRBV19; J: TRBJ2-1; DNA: TGTGCCACCCGCGACAGGAACAATGAGCAGTTCTTC; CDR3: CATRDRNNEQFF
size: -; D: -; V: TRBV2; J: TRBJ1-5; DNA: TGTGCCAGCAGTGTCGGACTGAGCAATCAGCCCCAGCATTTT; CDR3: CASSVGLSNQPQHF
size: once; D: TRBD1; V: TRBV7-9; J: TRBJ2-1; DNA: TGTGCCAGCAGCGTCGGGACAGGGGGTTACAATGAGCAGTTCTTC; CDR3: CASSVGTGGYNEQFF
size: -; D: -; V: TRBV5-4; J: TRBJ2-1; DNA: TGTGCCAGCAGCTTGGTCACTCTCCCTTCACGGGATGAGCAGTTCTTC; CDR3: CASSLVTLPSRDEQFF
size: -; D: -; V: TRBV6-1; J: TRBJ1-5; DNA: TGTGCCAGCAGTCAGGGGCCGGATCAGCCCCAGCATTTT; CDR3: CASSQGPDQPQHF
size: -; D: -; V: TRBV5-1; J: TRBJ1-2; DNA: TGCGCCAGCAGCTTGGACAGGGAAAACTATGGCTACACCTTC; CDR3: CASSLDRENYGYTF
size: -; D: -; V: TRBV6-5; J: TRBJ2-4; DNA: TGTGCCAGCAGTTACTCGGGTGGTAAAAACATTCAGTACTTC; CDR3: CASSYSGGKNIQYF
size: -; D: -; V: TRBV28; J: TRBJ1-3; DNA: TGTGCCAGCAGTTTCTGGGGAAACACCATATATTTT; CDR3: CASSFWGNTIYF
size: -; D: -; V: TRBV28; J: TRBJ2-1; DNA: TGTGCCAGCATAGGCCTAGCGCTCTACAATGAGCAGTTCTTC; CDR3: CASIGLALYNEQFF
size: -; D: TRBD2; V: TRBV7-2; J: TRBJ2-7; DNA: TGTGCCAGCAGCTTAGGACTAGCGGGTTCCTACGAGCAGTACTTC; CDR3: CASSLGLAGSYEQYF
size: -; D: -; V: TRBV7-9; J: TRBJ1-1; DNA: TGTGCCAGCAGCTTAGAACAGTTCACTGAAGCTTTCTTT; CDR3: CASSLEQFTEAFF
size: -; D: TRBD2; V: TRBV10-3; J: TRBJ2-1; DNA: TGTGCCATCAGTGTGCCTAGCGGGAACCCTTACAATGAGCAGTTCTTC; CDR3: CAISVPSGNPYNEQFF
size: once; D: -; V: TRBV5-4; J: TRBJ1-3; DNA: TGTGCCAGCAGCCTCCAGGGTTCTGGAAACACCATATATTTT; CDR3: CASSLQGSGNTIYF
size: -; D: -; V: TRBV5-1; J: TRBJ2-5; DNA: TGCGCCAGCAGCCCGGGCTTCCGTCAAGAGACCCAGTACTTC; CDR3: CASSPGFRQETQYF
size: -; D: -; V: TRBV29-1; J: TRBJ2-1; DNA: TGCAGCGCCATAAAGGGCTACAATGAGCAGTTCTTC; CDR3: CSAIKGYNEQFF
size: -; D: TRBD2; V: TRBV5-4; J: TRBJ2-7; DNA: TGTGCCAGCAGCTTGGGGGGGGGAGCCCACGAGCAGTACTTC; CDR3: CASSLGGGAHEQYF
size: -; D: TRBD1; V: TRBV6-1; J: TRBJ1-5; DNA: TGTGCCAGCAGTGGAGAGGACAGGGGGATCAATCAGCCCCAGCATTTT; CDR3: CASSGEDRGINQPQHF
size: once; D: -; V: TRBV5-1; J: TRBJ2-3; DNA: TGCGCCAGCAGCTTGGGGGCAGGGCGGACAGATACGCAGTATTTT; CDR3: CASSLGAGRTDTQYF
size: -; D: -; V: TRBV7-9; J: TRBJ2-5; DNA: TGTGCCAGCAGCTTAGGGCGAGGCGGGACTCCGCCGGAGACCCAGTACTTC; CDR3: CASSLGRGGTPPETQYF
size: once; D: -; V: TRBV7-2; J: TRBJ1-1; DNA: TGTGCCAGCAGCTTATCCTCGATAGTCGAAGCTTTCTTT; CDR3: CASSLSSIVEAFF
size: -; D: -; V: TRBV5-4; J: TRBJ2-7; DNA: TGTGCCAGCACCGCAGGGTCGGGGGCCGGGATAGAGGAGCAGTACTTC; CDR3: CASTAGSGAGIEEQYF
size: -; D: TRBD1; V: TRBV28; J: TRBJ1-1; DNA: TGTGCCAGCAGGACAGGGTCCATGAACACTGAAGCTTTCTTT; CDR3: CASRTGSMNTEAFF
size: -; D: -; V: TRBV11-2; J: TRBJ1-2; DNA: TGTGCCAGCAGGCCCCCGGCGGACCCCTATGGCTACACCTTC; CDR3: CASRPPADPYGYTF
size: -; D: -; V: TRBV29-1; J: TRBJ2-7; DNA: TGCAGCGTTGAGGGGACCGGGCTCGAGCAGTACTTC; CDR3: CSVEGTGLEQYF
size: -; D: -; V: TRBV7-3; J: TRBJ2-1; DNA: TGTGCCAGCAGCCCAACCCGAGAGACCGTCTCCTACAATGAGCAGTTCTTC; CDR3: CASSPTRETVSYNEQFF
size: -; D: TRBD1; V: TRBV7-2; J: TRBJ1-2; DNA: TGTGCCAGCAGCTCCGGGACAGGGGGACATGGCTACACCTTC; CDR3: CASSSGTGGHGYTF
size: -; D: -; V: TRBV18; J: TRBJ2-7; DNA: TGTGCCAGCTCACCAGGCAGGGCCCACTCCTACGAGCAGTACTTC; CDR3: CASSPGRAHSYEQYF
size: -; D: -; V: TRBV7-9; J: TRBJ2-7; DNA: TGTGCCAGCAGCCACGGAGGACTGAGATCCTACGAGCAGTACTTC; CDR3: CASSHGGLRSYEQYF
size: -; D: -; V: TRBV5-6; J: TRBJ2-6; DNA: TGTGCCAGCCTTCCCTTTATTGAGGGGGCCAACGTCCTGACTTTC; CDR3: CASLPFIEGANVLTF
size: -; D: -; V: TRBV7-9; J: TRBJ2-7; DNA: TGTGCCAGCAGCTTAGGGGGTGGGAGCACTAACGAGCAGTACTTC; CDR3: CASSLGGGSTNEQYF
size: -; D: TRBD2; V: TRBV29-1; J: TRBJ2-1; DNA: TGCAGCGTTCCTCAAACTAGCGGGAGTTACAATGAGCAGTTCTTC; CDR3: CSVPQTSGSYNEQFF
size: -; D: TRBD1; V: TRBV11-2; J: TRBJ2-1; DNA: TGTGCCAGCAGCAAATTACAGGGGGCCCGGGACAATGAGCAGTTCTTC; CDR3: CASSKLQGARDNEQFF
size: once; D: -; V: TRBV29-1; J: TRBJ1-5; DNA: TGCAGCGTTGTCCAGGGAGATCAGCCCCAGCATTTT; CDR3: CSVVQGDQPQHF
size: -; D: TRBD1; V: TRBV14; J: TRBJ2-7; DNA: TGTGCCAGCAGCCCACTAACAGGGGGCAGGTCCTACGAGCAGTACTTC; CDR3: CASSPLTGGRSYEQYF